Given below is one TCR beta chain in context. Trimming cost V 2 bases and J 8 bases; bases outside gene matches: 8. This CDR3 has 14 residues. CDR1 and CDR2 (germline): ENHRY, SYGVKD. TCRdb's table, derived via immunoSEQ multiplex PCR, lists solely in-frame clones and lacks some. The profile shows about 70,000 clones, roughly 94% of them singletons. This record comes from a study of T cell changes during pregnancy in multiple sclerosis. The TCR was taken from a female donor with multiple sclerosis, enrolled in a pregnancy study. This chain connects TRBV10-3 to TRBJ1-2; TRBD1 aligns across 7 bases. This specimen consisted of peripheral blood, obtained after pregnancy. The CDR3 loop reads CAISETGDKGGYTF. CDR3 bases: TGTGCCATCAGTGAGACAGGGGACAAGGGCGGCTACACCTTC.